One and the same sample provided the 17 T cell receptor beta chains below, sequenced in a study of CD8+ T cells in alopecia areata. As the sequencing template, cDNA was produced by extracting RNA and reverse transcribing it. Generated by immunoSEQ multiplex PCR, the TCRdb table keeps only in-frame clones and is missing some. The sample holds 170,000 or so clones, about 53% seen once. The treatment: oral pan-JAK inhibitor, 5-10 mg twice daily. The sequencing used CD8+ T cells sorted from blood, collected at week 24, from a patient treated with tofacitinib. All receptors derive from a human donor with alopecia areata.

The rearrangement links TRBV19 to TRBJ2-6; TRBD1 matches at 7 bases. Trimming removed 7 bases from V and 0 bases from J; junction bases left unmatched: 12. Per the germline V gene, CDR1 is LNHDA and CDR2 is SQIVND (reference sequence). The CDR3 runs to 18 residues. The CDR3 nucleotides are TGTGCCAGTACTACCTTCCGGGACAGCAGCTCTGGGGCCAACGTCCTGACTTTC. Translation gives CASTTFRDSSSGANVLTF. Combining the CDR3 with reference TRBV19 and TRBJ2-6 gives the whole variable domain DGGITQSPKYLFRKEGQNVTLSCEQNLNHDAMYWYRQDPGQGLRLIYYSQIVNDFQKGDIAEGYSVSREKKESFPLTVTSAQKNPTAFYLCASTTFRDSSSGANVLTFGAGSRLTVL.

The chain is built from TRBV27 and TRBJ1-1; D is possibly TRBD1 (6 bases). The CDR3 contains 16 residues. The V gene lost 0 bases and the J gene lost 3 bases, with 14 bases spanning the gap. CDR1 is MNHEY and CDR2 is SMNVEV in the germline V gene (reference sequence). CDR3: CASSLSFRAGDTEAFF. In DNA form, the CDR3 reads TGTGCCAGCAGTTTATCGTTCCGGGCAGGGGACACTGAAGCTTTCTTT.

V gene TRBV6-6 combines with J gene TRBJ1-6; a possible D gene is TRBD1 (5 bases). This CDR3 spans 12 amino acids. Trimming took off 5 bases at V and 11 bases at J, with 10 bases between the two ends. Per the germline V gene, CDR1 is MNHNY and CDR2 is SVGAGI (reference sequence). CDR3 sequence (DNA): TGTGCCAGCAGTGCGGGGGGTGCACCCCTCCACTTT. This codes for CASSAGGAPLHF.

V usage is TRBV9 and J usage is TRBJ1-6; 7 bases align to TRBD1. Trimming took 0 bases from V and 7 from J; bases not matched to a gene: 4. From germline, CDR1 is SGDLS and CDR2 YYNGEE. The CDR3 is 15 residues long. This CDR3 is CASSVDGTDNSPLHF. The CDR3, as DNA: TGTGCCAGCAGCGTAGACGGGACAGACAATTCACCCCTCCACTTT.

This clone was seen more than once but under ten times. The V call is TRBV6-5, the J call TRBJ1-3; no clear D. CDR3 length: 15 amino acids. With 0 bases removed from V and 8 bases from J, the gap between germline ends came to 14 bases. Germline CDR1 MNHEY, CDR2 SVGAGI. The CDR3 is CASSYSSHSRDTIYF. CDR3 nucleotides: TGTGCCAGCAGTTACTCGAGCCACAGCCGGGACACCATATATTTT.

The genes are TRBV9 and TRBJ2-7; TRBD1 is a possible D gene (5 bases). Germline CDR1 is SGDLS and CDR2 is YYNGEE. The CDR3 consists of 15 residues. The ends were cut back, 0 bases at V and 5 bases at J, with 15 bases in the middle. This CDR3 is CASSVAGAVVDEQYF. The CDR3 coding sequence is TGTGCCAGCAGCGTAGCTGGGGCGGTGGTTGACGAGCAGTACTTC.

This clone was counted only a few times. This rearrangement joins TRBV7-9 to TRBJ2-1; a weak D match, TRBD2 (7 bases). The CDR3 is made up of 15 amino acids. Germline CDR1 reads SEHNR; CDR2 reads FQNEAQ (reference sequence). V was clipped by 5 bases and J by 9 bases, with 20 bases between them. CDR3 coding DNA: TGTGCCAGCAGCCCATGGGGGGGCAATATTGGTGAGCAGTTCTTC. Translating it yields CASSPWGGNIGEQFF.

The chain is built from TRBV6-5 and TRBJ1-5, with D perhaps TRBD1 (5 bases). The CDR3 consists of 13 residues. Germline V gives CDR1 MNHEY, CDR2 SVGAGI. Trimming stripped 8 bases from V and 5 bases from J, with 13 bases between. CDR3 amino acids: CASGRGVDQPQHF. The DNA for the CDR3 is TGTGCCAGCGGCCGGGGGGTTGATCAGCCCCAGCATTTT.

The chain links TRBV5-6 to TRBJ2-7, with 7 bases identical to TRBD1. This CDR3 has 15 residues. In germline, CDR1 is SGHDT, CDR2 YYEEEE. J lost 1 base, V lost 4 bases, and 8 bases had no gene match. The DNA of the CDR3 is TGTGCCAGCAGCCAACCCGACAGGGAATCCTACGAGCAGTACTTC. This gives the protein CASSQPDRESYEQYF.

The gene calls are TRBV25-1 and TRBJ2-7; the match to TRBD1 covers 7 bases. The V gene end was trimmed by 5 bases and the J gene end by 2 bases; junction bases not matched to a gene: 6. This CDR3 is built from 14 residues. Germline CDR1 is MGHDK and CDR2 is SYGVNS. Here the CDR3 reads CASSRDSWTYEQYF. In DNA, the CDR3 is TGTGCCAGCAGTCGGGACAGCTGGACCTACGAGCAGTACTTC.

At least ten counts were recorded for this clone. The CDR3 region has the DNA TGTGCCTTGACAGCAATGAACACTGAAGCTTTCTTT. This translates into CALTAMNTEAFF. The chain links TRBV30 to TRBJ1-1; possible D gene TRBD1, 5 bases. Germline CDR1 GTSNPN, CDR2 SVGIG (reference sequence). This CDR3 region has 12 residues. Trimming shortened V by 7 bases and J by 0 bases, and 9 bases separated the two germline ends. The full variable domain, its missing parts supplied by reference TRBV30 and TRBJ1-1, is SQTIHQWPATLVQPVGSPLSLECTVEGTSNPNLYWYRQAAGRGLQLLFYSVGIGQISSEVPQNLSASRPQDRQFILSSKKLLLSDSGFYLCALTAMNTEAFFGQGTRLTVV.

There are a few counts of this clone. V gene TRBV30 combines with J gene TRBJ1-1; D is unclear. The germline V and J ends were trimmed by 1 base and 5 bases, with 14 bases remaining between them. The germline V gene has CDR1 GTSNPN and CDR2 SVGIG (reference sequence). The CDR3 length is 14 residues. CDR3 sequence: CAWSAQRLLTEAFF. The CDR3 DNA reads TGTGCCTGGAGTGCACAGAGGCTACTGACTGAAGCTTTCTTT.

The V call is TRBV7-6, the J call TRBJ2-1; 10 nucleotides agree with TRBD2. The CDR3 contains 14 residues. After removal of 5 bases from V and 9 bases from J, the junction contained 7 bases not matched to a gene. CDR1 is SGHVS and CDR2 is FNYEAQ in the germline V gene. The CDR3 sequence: CASSTSLAGVEQFF. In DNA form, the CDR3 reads TGTGCCAGCAGCACATCCCTAGCGGGGGTTGAGCAGTTCTTC.

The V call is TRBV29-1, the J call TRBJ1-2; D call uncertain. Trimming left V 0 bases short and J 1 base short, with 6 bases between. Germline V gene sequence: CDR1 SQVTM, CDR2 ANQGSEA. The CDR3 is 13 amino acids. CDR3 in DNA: TGCAGCGTTGAAGATGGGCTTAACTATGGCTACACCTTC. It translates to CSVEDGLNYGYTF.

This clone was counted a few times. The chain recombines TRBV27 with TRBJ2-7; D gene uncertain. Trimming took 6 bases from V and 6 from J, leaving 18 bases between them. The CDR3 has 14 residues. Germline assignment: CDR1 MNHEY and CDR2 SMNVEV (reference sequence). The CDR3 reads CASSPDPRTIEQYF. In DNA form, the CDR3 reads TGTGCCAGCAGCCCCGACCCTAGGACGATCGAGCAGTACTTC.

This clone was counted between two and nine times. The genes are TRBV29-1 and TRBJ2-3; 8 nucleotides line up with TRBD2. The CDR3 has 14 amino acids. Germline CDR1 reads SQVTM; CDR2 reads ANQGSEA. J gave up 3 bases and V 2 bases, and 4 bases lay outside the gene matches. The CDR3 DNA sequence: TGCAGCGTTGAAATAAGCGGGGGAACAGATACGCAGTATTTT. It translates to CSVEISGGTDTQYF.

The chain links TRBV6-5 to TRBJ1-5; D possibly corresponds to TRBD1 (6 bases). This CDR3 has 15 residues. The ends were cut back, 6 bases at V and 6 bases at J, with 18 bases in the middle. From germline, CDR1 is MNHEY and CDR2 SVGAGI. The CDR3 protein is CASSYPAGVGQPQHF. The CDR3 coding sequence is TGTGCCAGCAGCTACCCCGCAGGGGTAGGTCAGCCCCAGCATTTT.